The 5 T cell receptor beta chains below come from one sample, sequenced in a study of shared clonotypes between healthy human individuals (dated by TCRdb to the early 2020s). To prepare the library, the immunoSEQ multiplex PCR assay was applied. TCRdb stores this immuneACCESS table with in-frame sequences only. Part of the clones is absent; in the studies checked, under half of the shortfall reflects unresolved V genes, and no reason is known for the rest. The table for this sample lists about 2.3 million clones; roughly 93% of them were counted only once. Of the sample, 0.35% to 0.5% is held by the ten largest clones. Sequencing used naive CD4+ T cells from PBMCs. In light of the paper, this sample's cell subset or site label describes: CD45RA+ positively selected. These receptors were obtained from a man younger than 35 in good health. Some clones in this sample may be carry-over from other donors' samples.

The genes are TRBV6-5 and TRBJ1-4; 7 bases map to TRBD1. From germline, CDR1 is MNHEY and CDR2 SVGAGI. The CDR3 totals 15 residues. V lost 2 bases and J lost 5; bases outside the gene matches: 5. CDR3 DNA sequence: TGTGCCAGCAGTTACGGGGGACAGAGGAATGAAAAACTGTTTTTT. It is translated as CASSYGGQRNEKLFF.

This clone occurred once. The chain uses TRBV7-9 and TRBJ2-5; a possible D gene is TRBD1 (5 bases). Germline values: CDR1 SEHNR, CDR2 FQNEAQ (reference sequence). The CDR3 runs to 14 residues. V lost 3 bases to trimming and J lost 1 base, with 9 bases between them. Here the CDR3 DNA reads TGTGCCAGCAGCTTTCAGGGATTCCAAGAGACCCAGTACTTC. Protein: CASSFQGFQETQYF.

A note on this clone: At the DNA level, this CDR3 is encoded by other sequences in the same sample as well. The chain couples TRBV5-4 to TRBJ1-2; a weak D match, TRBD1 (5 bases). CDR3 size: 13 residues. Germline V gives CDR1 SGHNT, CDR2 YYREEE (reference sequence). V lost 2 bases and J 3 bases, leaving 8 bases between the germline ends. The CDR3 DNA is TGTGCCAGCAGCTTAAGGGGTGACTATGGCTACACCTTC. Its protein product is CASSLRGDYGYTF.

This chain links TRBV10-3 with TRBJ1-5, with TRBD1 matching 7 bases. CDR3 length: 14 residues. The J segment lost 1 base and the V segment lost 4 bases, leaving 1 base of the junction unmatched. Germline CDR1 ENHRY, CDR2 SYGVKD. CDR3 in amino acids: CAISAGGSNQPQHF. The CDR3 DNA follows: TGTGCCATCAGTGCAGGGGGGAGCAATCAGCCCCAGCATTTT.

The chain recombines TRBV4-2 with TRBJ2-1; D uncertain. Trimming took 4 bases from V and 10 from J, leaving 14 bases between them. Germline CDR1 reads LGHNA; CDR2 reads YNFKEQ. CDR3 size: 13 residues. CDR3 nucleotide sequence: TGTGCCAGCAGCCGAAGTAGCTCCTACGAGCAGTTCTTC. Its translation is CASSRSSSYEQFF.